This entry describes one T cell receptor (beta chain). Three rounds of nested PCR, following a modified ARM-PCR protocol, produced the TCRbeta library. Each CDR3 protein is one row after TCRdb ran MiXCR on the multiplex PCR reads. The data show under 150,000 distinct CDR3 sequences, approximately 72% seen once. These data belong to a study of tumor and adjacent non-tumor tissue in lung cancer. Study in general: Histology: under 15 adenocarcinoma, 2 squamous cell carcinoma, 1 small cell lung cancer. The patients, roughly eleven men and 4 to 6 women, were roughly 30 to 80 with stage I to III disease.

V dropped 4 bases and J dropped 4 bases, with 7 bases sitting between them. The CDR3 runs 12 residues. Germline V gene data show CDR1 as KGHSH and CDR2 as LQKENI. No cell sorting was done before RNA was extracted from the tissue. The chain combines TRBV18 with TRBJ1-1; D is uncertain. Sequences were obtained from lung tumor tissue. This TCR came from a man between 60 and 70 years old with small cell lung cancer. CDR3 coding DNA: TGTGCCAGCTCACGCATAGTCACTGAAGCTTTCTTT. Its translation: CASSRIVTEAFF.